A single T cell receptor beta chain is shown here with its context. What it binds is unknown. These data come from a study of T cell responses to AZD1222 COVID-19 vaccine. Study in general: Timing groups of about 4 and about 12 weeks for second doses were pooled.

Study observations and caveats: Recipients of two AZD1222 doses showed rising Spike-specific TCR breadth and depth.

Measured with immunoSEQ multiplex PCR; TCRdb has only the in-frame clones, and not every one. The sample holds nearly 100,000 clones, roughly 88% seen once. Per the germline V gene, CDR1 is LNHDA and CDR2 is SQIVND (reference sequence). There are 13 residues in the CDR3. After removal of 1 base from V and 5 bases from J, the junction contained 1 base not matched to a gene. The material was peripheral blood, obtained on day 0 of AZD1222 vaccination. The gene calls are TRBV19 and TRBJ2-5; the match to TRBD2 covers 7 bases. This receptor was identified in an adult in good health. The CDR3 loop reads CASSIGEGETQYF. Written as DNA, the CDR3 is TGTGCCAGTAGTATAGGGGAGGGGGAGACCCAGTACTTC.